The rows below give T cell receptor beta chains drawn from one sample of a study of CD8+ T cells in alopecia areata. Only in-frame clones appear in the TCRdb table, and some are missing; sequencing was by immunoSEQ multiplex PCR. The table shows over 150,000 clones, with roughly three fifths occurring only once. The material was CD4+ T cells sorted from blood, obtained at week 4, from a patient treated with tofacitinib. These TCRs come from a human donor with alopecia areata. CDR3s include the opening cysteine and the closing phenylalanine or tryptophan. The order of the fields is clone size, V gene, J gene, D gene, CDR3 DNA, CDR3 protein. D genes are given only for firm matches. Expanded clones get a size class; other rows say once, few or many, or leave the size out.

>NA|TRBV15|TRBJ2-3|NA
TGTGCCACCAGCAGAGATAAGGGTCCTACAGCGACTAGCACAGATACGCAGTATTTT
CATSRDKGPTATSTDTQYF
>NA|TRBV7-8|TRBJ2-3|NA
TGTGCCAGCAGCTTAGTAGAATTTGTCTCAGATACGCAGTATTTT
CASSLVEFVSDTQYF
>few|TRBV11-2|TRBJ2-4|NA
TGTGCCAGCAGCTTAATCGGCAGAAACATTCAGTACTTC
CASSLIGRNIQYF
>few|TRBV29-1|TRBJ1-1|NA
TGCAGCGTTGAAGTTCCGGCAGGGAACACTGAAGCTTTCTTT
CSVEVPAGNTEAFF
>few|TRBV19|TRBJ1-5|NA
TGTGCCAGTTCGGACAGCTTAAATCAGCCCCAGCATTTT
CASSDSLNQPQHF
>NA|TRBV30|TRBJ2-2|NA
TGTGCCTGGAATAGGGCCAGTACTGCGAACACCGGGGAGCTGTTTTTT
CAWNRASTANTGELFF
>NA|TRBV29-1|TRBJ2-7|TRBD1
TGCAGCGCCGCGGGACAGGGGAGCTACGAGCAGTACTTC
CSAAGQGSYEQYF
>once|TRBV27|TRBJ2-7|NA
TGTGCCAGCAGTTCCGGCTACGAGCAGTACTTC
CASSSGYEQYF
>few|TRBV6-1|TRBJ2-1|TRBD1
TGTGCCAGCAATGACAGGGGCCAATTCTTTCAGCAGTTCTTC
CASNDRGQFFQQFF
>NA|TRBV7-9|TRBJ2-4|TRBD1
TGTGCCAGCAGCCTCGGACAGGGAGTCAACATTCAGTACTTC
CASSLGQGVNIQYF
>NA|TRBV29-1|TRBJ2-3|TRBD1
TGCAGCGTTGACGCCGACAGGGCCACAGATACGCAGTATTTT
CSVDADRATDTQYF
>NA|TRBV7-2|TRBJ1-5|NA
TGTGCCAGCAGCTTACTGGGACCTAGCAATCAGCCCCAGCATTTT
CASSLLGPSNQPQHF
>NA|TRBV29-1|TRBJ2-3|NA
TGCAGCGTTGAAGATTGGGGGCGGGAGCTGGGTACGCAGTATTTT
CSVEDWGRELGTQYF
>NA|TRBV29-1|TRBJ2-1|TRBD1
TGCAGCGCCCAGGGGGCAAGCTCCTACAATGAGCAGTTCTTC
CSAQGASSYNEQFF
>NA|TRBV7-7|TRBJ1-4|TRBD1
TGTGCCAGCAGCCCTGGGGACAGAATGGGTTTT
CASSPGDRMGF
>NA|TRBV27|TRBJ2-1|NA
TGTGCCAGCAGTCCAAGCGGCCCACCTGGTTACAATGAGCAGTTCTTC
CASSPSGPPGYNEQFF
>few|TRBV7-2|TRBJ2-3|NA
TGTGCCAGCAGCTTAGACCGAGCGACAGATACGCAGTATTTT
CASSLDRATDTQYF
>few|TRBV29-1|TRBJ2-7|NA
TGCAGCGTGTGGTGGGGGCTACGATTCTACGAGCAGTACTTC
CSVWWGLRFYEQYF
>NA|TRBV6-6|TRBJ2-7|NA
TGTGCCAGCAGTTACGATGGGACCTACGAGCAGTACTTC
CASSYDGTYEQYF
>NA|TRBV29-1|TRBJ2-5|TRBD2
TGCAGCGTTCTCAGCGGGGTCGAGACCCAGTACTTC
CSVLSGVETQYF
>NA|TRBV5-1|TRBJ2-3|TRBD2
TGCGCCAGCAGCCCCGTTACTAGCGGTTATAGCACAGATACGCAGTATTTT
CASSPVTSGYSTDTQYF
>NA|TRBV15|TRBJ2-2|TRBD2
TGTGCCACCAGCGGCGGGAGTAATAGATTCACCGGGGAGCTGTTTTTT
CATSGGSNRFTGELFF
>NA|TRBV20-1|TRBJ2-1|NA
TGCAGTGCTAGGGCGCTTGGTTTCTTC
CSARALGFF
>NA|TRBV6-5|TRBJ2-7|NA
TGTGCCAGCAGTTACCCCCCCGAGCAGTACTTC
CASSYPPEQYF
>NA|TRBV19|TRBJ2-7|NA
TGTGCCAGTAGCGCCCAGGGAGCGGTCTCCTACGAGCAGTACTTC
CASSAQGAVSYEQYF
>NA|TRBV9|TRBJ2-6|TRBD1
TGTGCCAGCACACAGGGGGGAGCTGGGGCCAACGTCCTGACTTTC
CASTQGGAGANVLTF
>few|TRBV2|TRBJ2-2|NA
TGTGCCAGCACTGAGAGGGGGGCGCGAGGCGGGGAGCTGTTTTTT
CASTERGARGGELFF
>few|TRBV7-2|TRBJ2-5|NA
TGTGCCAGCAGCTTAGGGAGCGCCGGGTACCAAGAGACCCAGTACTTC
CASSLGSAGYQETQYF
>NA|TRBV25-1|TRBJ2-5|TRBD2
TGTGCCAGCAGTGCGGTTAGGGGTAGCGGGAGTGGAGAGACCCAGTACTTC
CASSAVRGSGSGETQYF
>NA|TRBV5-1|TRBJ2-5|NA
TGCGCCAGCAGCTTCTACAGGGCCCAAGAGACCCAGTACTTC
CASSFYRAQETQYF
>NA|TRBV5-1|TRBJ2-5|NA
TGCGCCAGCAGCTTGCTTACTGGAGAGACCCAGTACTTC
CASSLLTGETQYF
>NA|TRBV7-2|TRBJ1-2|NA
TGTGCCAGCAGCTTATCGGGGTACGGCTACACCTTC
CASSLSGYGYTF
>few|TRBV4-1|TRBJ2-7|TRBD2
TGCGCCAGCAGCCACTTAAGCGGGGTAGTTGGCGAGCAGTACTTC
CASSHLSGVVGEQYF
>NA|TRBV14|TRBJ2-5|TRBD2
TGTGCCACCGCGGGAGGGCCGAAGGAGACCCAGTACTTC
CATAGGPKETQYF
>few|TRBV20-1|TRBJ1-2|NA
TGCAGTGCTCCTGACAGTTATGGCTACACCTTC
CSAPDSYGYTF
>few|TRBV14|TRBJ1-1|NA
TGTGCCAGCAGCCAAGAGATGAACACTGAAGCTTTCTTT
CASSQEMNTEAFF
>few|TRBV29-1|TRBJ1-1|NA
TGCAGCGTTTCGACAGCTATGAACACTGAAGCTTTCTTT
CSVSTAMNTEAFF
>NA|TRBV29-1|TRBJ2-1|NA
TGCAGCGTTGAAAGCACAGCTGACTACAATGAGCAGTTCTTC
CSVESTADYNEQFF
>NA|TRBV13|TRBJ2-6|NA
TGTGCCAGCAGCTTAGGGGAGGGGGCCAACGTCCTGACTTTC
CASSLGEGANVLTF
>NA|TRBV28|TRBJ2-1|TRBD2
TGTGCCAGCGGCGCCGGGACTAGCGGCTACAATGAGCAGTTCTTC
CASGAGTSGYNEQFF
>NA|TRBV15|TRBJ2-7|NA
TGTGCCACCAGCAGAGATTTCGGTGAGCAGTACTTC
CATSRDFGEQYF